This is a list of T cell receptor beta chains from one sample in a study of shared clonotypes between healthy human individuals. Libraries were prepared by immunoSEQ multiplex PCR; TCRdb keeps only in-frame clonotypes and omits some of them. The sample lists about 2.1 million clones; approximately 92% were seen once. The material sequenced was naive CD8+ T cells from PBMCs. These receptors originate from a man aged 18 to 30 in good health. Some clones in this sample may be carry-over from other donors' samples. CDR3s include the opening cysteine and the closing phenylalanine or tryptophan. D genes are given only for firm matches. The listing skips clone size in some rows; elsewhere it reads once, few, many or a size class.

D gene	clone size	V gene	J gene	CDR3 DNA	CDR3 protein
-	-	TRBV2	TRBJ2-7	TGTGCCAGCAGGGCGGGACCAACCTACGAGCAGTACTTC	CASRAGPTYEQYF
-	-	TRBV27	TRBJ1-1	TGTGCCAGCAGTCTGGGGACCCCATCTAAGAACACTGAAGCTTTCTTT	CASSLGTPSKNTEAFF
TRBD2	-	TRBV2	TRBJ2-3	TGTGCCAGCAGGGTGACTAGCGGAAGAAGCACAGATACGCAGTATTTT	CASRVTSGRSTDTQYF
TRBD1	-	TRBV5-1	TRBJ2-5	TGCGCCAGCAGCTTGATAGGGACAGGGGCCCTCCAAGAGACCCAGTACTTC	CASSLIGTGALQETQYF
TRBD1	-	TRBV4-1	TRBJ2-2	TGCGCCAGCAGCCAAGACAGGGGGCTCGGCACCGGGGAGCTGTTTTTT	CASSQDRGLGTGELFF
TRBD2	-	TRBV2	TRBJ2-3	TGTGCCAGCAGTGCTAGCGGGGCTAGCACAGATACGCAGTATTTT	CASSASGASTDTQYF
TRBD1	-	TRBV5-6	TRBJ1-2	TGTGCCAGCAGCTCCCGGACAGGGTATATGGATGGCTACACCTTC	CASSSRTGYMDGYTF
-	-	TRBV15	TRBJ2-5	TGTGCCACCAGCAGAGATGCAGGGATTCAAGAGACCCAGTACTTC	CATSRDAGIQETQYF
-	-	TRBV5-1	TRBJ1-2	TGCGCCAGCAGCTTGGAAGATGGGGGCGTTACATATGGCTACACCTTC	CASSLEDGGVTYGYTF
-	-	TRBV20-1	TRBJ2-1	TGCAGTGCTGAACAGTGGAATGAGCAGTTCTTC	CSAEQWNEQFF
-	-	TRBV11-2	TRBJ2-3	TGTGCCAGCAGCCCCTCCCTAGGAGATACGCAGTATTTT	CASSPSLGDTQYF
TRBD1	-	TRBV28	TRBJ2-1	TGTGCCAGCAGTACCCGACAGGGCGTGTATGGCAATGAGCAGTTCTTC	CASSTRQGVYGNEQFF
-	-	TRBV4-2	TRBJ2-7	TGTGCCAGCAGCTCATTGTTGATGGGGAACGAGCAGTACTTC	CASSSLLMGNEQYF
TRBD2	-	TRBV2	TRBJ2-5	TGTTGCGGGGGAATAGCGGGAGGGTCAGGGACCCAGTACTTC	CCGGIAGGSGTQYF
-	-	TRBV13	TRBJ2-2	TGTGCCAGCACCCTACCAGGGGAAGCCGGGGAGCTGTTTTTT	CASTLPGEAGELFF
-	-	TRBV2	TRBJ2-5	TGTGCCAGCAACGGAGACAGCTACAATCTCCAAGAGACCCAGTACTTC	CASNGDSYNLQETQYF
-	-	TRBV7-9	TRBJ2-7	TGTGCCAGCAGCACCAGACTTTCCAGCTCCTACGAGCAGTACTTC	CASSTRLSSSYEQYF
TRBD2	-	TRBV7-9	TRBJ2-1	TGTGCCAGCAGCTCACCGAAGCGTAGCGGGGCTCTCTACAATGAGCAGTTCTTC	CASSSPKRSGALYNEQFF
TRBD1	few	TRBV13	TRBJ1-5	TGTGCCAGCAGCGCGGGACAGGGTCAGCCCCAGCATTTT	CASSAGQGQPQHF
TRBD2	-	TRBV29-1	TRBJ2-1	TGCAGCCTTAGCGGGAGGGCCTCCAATGAGCAGTTCTTC	CSLSGRASNEQFF
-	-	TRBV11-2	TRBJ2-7	TGTGCCAGCAGCTTAGCAGGACACTACGAGCAGTACTTC	CASSLAGHYEQYF
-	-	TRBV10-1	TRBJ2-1	TGCGCCAGCAGTGAGTCGACGGGGGGCTTCTACAATGAGCAGTTCTTC	CASSESTGGFYNEQFF
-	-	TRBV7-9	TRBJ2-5	TGTGCCAGCAGCCGCGGTGTAGAAGAGACCCAGTACTTC	CASSRGVEETQYF
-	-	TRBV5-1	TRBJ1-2	TGCGCCAGCAGCTTCAATCTCTATGGCTACACCTTC	CASSFNLYGYTF
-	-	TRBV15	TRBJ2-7	TGTGCCACCAGCAAAGGGAGGGTAACAGGGGGAGGAGGTTACGAGCAGTACTTC	CATSKGRVTGGGGYEQYF